This entry features one TCR beta chain sequence. Its specificity is unknown. Only in-frame clones appear in the TCRdb table, and some are missing; sequencing was by immunoSEQ multiplex PCR. The top ten clones hold 6% to 9% of a sample with 150,000 to 200,000 clones, approximately 84% of them seen once. The CDR3 loop spans 17 amino acids. Germline V gives CDR1 MGHRA, CDR2 YSYEKL. Unmatched junction bases numbered 5, after V lost 2 bases and J lost 3 bases. This sample is part of a study of cytomegalovirus exposure and HLA in healthy donors. Study conclusions and caveats: Clusters of TCRs from the first cohort tended to co-occur in the 120 validation repertoires (as a later analysis found). Many donors carried some public TCRs, although rarity characterized most TCR sequences. Reports showed the classifier diagnosing cytomegalovirus status with high specificity and sensitivity.

This TCR derives from a man between 18 and 29 years old in good health and CMV-seropositive. Sequencing input: PBMCs. This chain links TRBV4-1 with TRBJ2-2, with 11 positions matching TRBD2. CDR3 amino acids: CASSQPGSGRDTGELFF. The CDR3 coding sequence is TGCGCCAGCAGCCAACCGGGTAGCGGGAGGGACACCGGGGAGCTGTTTTTT.